This T cell receptor beta chain was captured in a study of PD-1 blockade in classical Hodgkin lymphoma. Time point described: cycle 4 day 1 (C4D1), after 6 weeks of nivolumab. Relapse was seen in all patients after autologous stem cell transplantation, and brentuximab vedotin exposure was variable. Best overall response was complete response, partial response or progressive disease in these relapsed/refractory classical Hodgkin lymphoma patients. V shed 3 bases and J shed 0 bases, with 11 bases lying between them. Germline CDR1 KGHSH, CDR2 LQKENI. This CDR3 is 15 amino acids long. Generated by immunoSEQ multiplex PCR, the TCRdb table keeps only in-frame clones and is missing some. This table has approximately 6,700 clones, less than 90% appearing once.

Sequenced material: peripheral blood mononuclear cells (PBMCs), taken before the fourth cycle of nivolumab. The V gene is TRBV18, the J gene TRBJ1-1; D is ambiguous. This sequence was found in a human donor with classical Hodgkin lymphoma. As DNA, the CDR3 is TGTGCCAGCTCACCCAAGGGATCCATGAACACTGAAGCTTTCTTT. It codes for CASSPKGSMNTEAFF.